Below, 32 T cell receptor beta chains from the same sample are listed, as sequenced in a study of blood T cell repertoires in COVID-19. Here immunoSEQ multiplex PCR was the method, and the copy in TCRdb shows in-frame clones only, minus some. Among approximately 170,000 clones, about 86% were seen once, and the ten largest hold under 4.5%. The sample comprised peripheral blood. Source of these receptors: an older woman with acute or convalescent COVID-19.

This clone appeared once. This chain joins TRBV24-1 and TRBJ2-2, with TRBD2 as a possible D gene (6 bases). V lost 0 bases to trimming and J lost 3 bases, with 19 bases between them. CDR1 is KGHDR and CDR2 is SFDVKD in the germline V gene. The CDR3 spans 19 residues. The CDR3 spells CATSDLHVGVGGDTGELFF. The CDR3 nucleotides are TGTGCCACCAGTGATTTGCATGTTGGGGTTGGAGGGGACACCGGGGAGCTGTTTTTT.

This chain joins TRBV11-2 and TRBJ2-7, with TRBD1 matching 7 bases. The trim removed 3 bases at V and 6 bases at J, leaving 11 bases unmatched. The germline CDR1 and CDR2 sequences are SGHAT and FQNNGV. The CDR3 has 15 amino acids. The CDR3 loop is CASSFSTGYSGEQYF. CDR3 DNA sequence: TGTGCCAGCAGCTTTTCGACAGGGTATAGTGGCGAGCAGTACTTC.

V gene TRBV5-1 combines with J gene TRBJ2-2, with 8 bases aligning to TRBD1. This CDR3 is built from 12 residues. Germline V gene data show CDR1 as SGHRS and CDR2 as YFSETQ. V lost 7 bases and J lost 6; bases outside the gene matches: 2. CDR3 protein: CASGQGPGELFF. The CDR3 nucleotides read TGCGCCAGCGGACAGGGTCCCGGGGAGCTGTTTTTT. The variable domain in full, with the rest retrieved from reference TRBV5-1 and TRBJ2-2, is KAGVTQTPRYLIKTRGQQVTLSCSPISGHRSVSWYQQTPGQGLQFLFEYFSETQRNKGNFPGRFSGRQFSNSRSEMNVSTLELGDSALYLCASGQGPGELFFGEGSRLTVL.

The CDR3 sequence is CASSYSTGIHYGYTF. The CDR3, as DNA: TGTGCCAGCAGTTACTCTACAGGGATCCACTATGGCTACACCTTC. The V and J genes are TRBV6-5 and TRBJ1-2, with D tentatively TRBD1 (6 bases). In germline, CDR1 is MNHEY, CDR2 SVGAGI. V was clipped by 0 bases and J by 3 bases, with 11 bases between them. The CDR3 has 15 residues.

The chain recombines TRBV19 with TRBJ2-3; TRBD1 matches at 7 bases. V trimming: 5 bases; J trimming: 7 bases; junction bases outside the gene matches: 12. Germline V gene data show CDR1 as LNHDA and CDR2 as SQIVND (reference sequence). This CDR3 has 15 residues. This chain's CDR3 is CASSYQKTGFNTQYF. Written as DNA, the CDR3 is TGTGCCAGTAGTTACCAAAAGACAGGGTTCAATACGCAGTATTTT.

This rearrangement joins TRBV10-3 to TRBJ2-3; 9 bases line up with TRBD2. The ends lost 7 bases at V and 4 bases at J; junction bases unmatched: 6. Germline-derived CDR1 and CDR2 are ENHRY and SYGVKD. The length of the CDR3 is 14 residues. This chain's CDR3 is CAIMERGDSDTQYF. In DNA form, the CDR3 reads TGTGCCATCATGGAGCGGGGGGATTCAGATACGCAGTATTTT.

The chain links TRBV6-2 or TRBV6-3 to TRBJ1-5; 10 bases fit TRBD1. This CDR3 has 13 amino acids. Trimming at V came to 5 bases and at J to 9 bases, leaving 4 bases not matched to a gene. The germline CDR1 and CDR2 sequences are MNHEY and SVGEGT. DNA of the CDR3: TGTGCCAGCAGTCGGGACAGGGGCGGGCCCCAGCATTTT. The encoded protein is CASSRDRGGPQHF.

The V call is TRBV28, the J call TRBJ1-5; no reliable D call. The V gene lost 7 bases and the J gene lost 5 bases, with 15 bases spanning the gap. The CDR3 has 14 residues. Germline assignment: CDR1 MDHEN and CDR2 SYDVKM. The CDR3 DNA follows: TGTGCCAGCACCTTTCAAGCGACCTATCAGCCCCAGCATTTT. It codes for CASTFQATYQPQHF. The variable domain in full, with the rest retrieved from reference TRBV28 and TRBJ1-5, is DVKVTQSSRYLVKRTGEKVFLECVQDMDHENMFWYRQDPGLGLRLIYFSYDVKMKEKGDIPEGYSVSREKKERFSLILESASTNQTSMYLCASTFQATYQPQHFGDGTRLSIL.

The chain uses TRBV18 and TRBJ2-2; D is possibly TRBD1 (6 bases). Trimming cost V 1 base and J 1 base, with 10 bases left between them. Germline CDR1 reads KGHSH; CDR2 reads LQKENI. The length of the CDR3 is 16 residues. The CDR3, as DNA: TGTGCCAGCTCACCACGGTGGGACAAGAACACCGGGGAGCTGTTTTTT. The encoded protein is CASSPRWDKNTGELFF. The full variable domain, rest sourced from reference TRBV18 and TRBJ2-2, is NAGVMQNPRHLVRRRGQEARLRCSPMKGHSHVYWYRQLPEEGLKFMVYLQKENIIDESGMPKERFSAEFPKEGPSILRIQQVVRGDSAAYFCASSPRWDKNTGELFFGEGSRLTVL.

The CDR3 DNA reads as TGCGCCAGCAGCTTGACAGGGGGTCTGGCAACTAATGAAAAACTGTTTTTT. Its translation: CASSLTGGLATNEKLFF. The genes are TRBV5-1 and TRBJ1-4; 8 bases match TRBD1. CDR3 length: 17 amino acids. V was pared by 1 base and J by 0 bases, with 5 bases of the junction left unmatched. CDR1 and CDR2 (germline): SGHRS, YFSETQ.

This chain uses TRBV12-3 or TRBV12-4 with TRBJ1-1; possible D gene TRBD1, 6 bases. V gave up 5 bases and J gave up 4 bases, with 8 bases separating them. CDR3 length: 12 amino acids. The CDR3 region is CASSRTVTEAFF. The DNA of the CDR3 is TGTGCCAGCAGTCGGACAGTCACTGAAGCTTTCTTT.

The V and J genes are TRBV28 and TRBJ1-2, with 11 bases matching TRBD1. The CDR3 runs 14 residues. The trim removed 6 bases at V and 5 bases at J, leaving 5 bases unmatched. Germline V gives CDR1 MDHEN, CDR2 SYDVKM. The CDR3 DNA reads as TGTGCCAGCAGGGGACAGGGGGGTTTTTATGGCTACACCTTC. Protein: CASRGQGGFYGYTF.

The chain joins TRBV25-1 to TRBJ1-5; D is possibly TRBD1 (6 bases). The CDR3 has 14 amino acids. Germline V gene sequence: CDR1 MGHDK, CDR2 SYGVNS. The germline V and J ends were trimmed by 5 bases and 2 bases, with 10 bases remaining between them. The CDR3 region is CASSPRTGNQPQHF. DNA for the CDR3: TGTGCCAGCAGTCCGAGGACAGGCAATCAGCCCCAGCATTTT. Based on the CDR3 plus reference TRBV25-1 and TRBJ1-5, the full variable domain is EADIYQTPRYLVIGTGKKITLECSQTMGHDKMYWYQQDPGMELHLIHYSYGVNSTEKGDLSSESTVSRIRTEHFPLTLESARPSHTSQYLCASSPRTGNQPQHFGDGTRLSIL.

In DNA, the CDR3 is TGTGCCAGCAGCTTTGAGGGGGCAGCCAACTATGGCTACACCTTC. Protein: CASSFEGAANYGYTF. This chain uses TRBV5-4 with TRBJ1-2, with 7 nucleotides matching TRBD1. V lost 2 bases to trimming and J lost 2 bases; unmatched junction nucleotides: 6. Germline values: CDR1 SGHNT, CDR2 YYREEE (reference sequence). The CDR3 extends over 15 amino acids.

This chain joins TRBV27 and TRBJ1-5; tentative D call: TRBD1 (6 bases). This CDR3 has 15 amino acids. Deletions cut 7 bases from V and 3 bases from J, with 16 bases between. The germline gives CDR1 MNHEY, CDR2 SMNVEV (reference sequence). DNA for the CDR3: TGTGCCAGCACTCCAACAGGGTTGAACAATCAGCCCCAGCATTTT. It codes for CASTPTGLNNQPQHF.

This clone was counted a single time. The J gene is TRBJ2-5, the V gene TRBV12-2; TRBD2, the table's D call, lacks a check against the DNA. TRBV12-2 is a known pseudogene. This CDR3 has 15 residues. The CDR3 loop is CASRFRGDYQETQYF. CDR3 nucleotide sequence: TGTGCAAGTCGCTTTCGGGGGGACTACCAAGAGACCCAGTACTTC.

This chain uses TRBV5-4 with TRBJ1-1; no firm D call. V was trimmed by 0 bases and J by 2 bases, leaving 8 bases between them. Germline V CDR1 and CDR2: SGHNT, YYREEE (reference sequence). The CDR3 runs 14 residues. The CDR3 DNA sequence: TGTGCCAGCAGCTTGGCCCTCCTAAACACTGAAGCTTTCTTT. This codes for CASSLALLNTEAFF. Full variable domain (missing parts from reference TRBV5-4 and TRBJ1-1): ETGVTQSPTHLIKTRGQQVTLRCSSQSGHNTVSWYQQALGQGPQFIFQYYREEENGRGNFPPRFSGLQFPNYSSELNVNALELDDSALYLCASSLALLNTEAFFGQGTRLTVV.

There are a few counts of this clone. This sequence joins TRBV3-1 (or the pseudogene TRBV3-2) and TRBJ1-1; D is uncertain. The CDR3 is made up of 14 amino acids. The ends were cut back, 0 bases at V and 4 bases at J, with 9 bases in the middle. In germline, CDR1 is LGHDT, CDR2 YNNKEL (reference sequence). CDR3 in DNA: TGTGCCAGCAGCCAAGACCAATTTTCCACTGAAGCTTTCTTT. This encodes CASSQDQFSTEAFF.

As for this clone: The junction differs from germline at one of its ends, possibly a read error. The chain recombines TRBV27 with TRBJ2-7, with D possibly being TRBD2 (9 bases). The CDR3 totals 16 residues. CDR1 MNHEY and CDR2 SMNVEV come from the germline V gene (reference sequence). The CDR3 spells CASSLSGGGGAYEQYF. DNA of the CDR3: TGTGCCAGCAGTCTATCAGGGGGCGGGGGGGCATACGAGCAGTACTTC.

The V and J genes are TRBV4-2 and TRBJ2-1, with 11 nucleotides matching TRBD2. Per germline, CDR1 LGHNA and CDR2 YNFKEQ. V shed 1 base and J 5 bases; nucleotides not matched to a gene: 7. The CDR3 contains 17 residues. CDR3 sequence: CASSQGGSSGGHNEQFF. The CDR3 coding sequence is TGTGCCAGCAGCCAAGGGGGCTCTAGCGGGGGGCACAATGAGCAGTTCTTC.

This clone was seen a single time. V is TRBV19 and J is TRBJ1-3; the D gene is possibly TRBD1 (5 bases). The CDR3 has 16 amino acids. With 5 bases removed from V and 4 bases from J, the gap between germline ends came to 18 bases. Per germline, CDR1 LNHDA and CDR2 SQIVND (reference sequence). The DNA for the CDR3 is TGTGCCAGTAGTGGGGAGGTCAGAGGGGCCGGAAACACCATATATTTT. Its protein is CASSGEVRGAGNTIYF.

As for this clone: This CDR3 is missing its conserved last phenylalanine or tryptophan, likely due to a read error. The DNA is left out, because the CDR3 cannot be placed on it with certainty; the CDR3 is given as TCRdb lists it. The chain recombines TRBV9 with TRBJ1-1; the table's D call TRBD1 went unverified against the DNA. A total of 10 residues make up the CDR3, ends included. The germline CDR1 and CDR2 sequences are SGDLS and YYNGEE. CDR3 amino acids: CASSVLTRWN.

The CDR3 nucleotides are TGTGCCAGTAAGACAGGGACCTACAATGAGCAGTTCTTC. It is translated as CASKTGTYNEQFF. This rearrangement joins TRBV19 to TRBJ2-1; 7 bases map to TRBD1. The trim removed 7 bases at V and 2 bases at J, leaving 2 bases unmatched. CDR1 LNHDA and CDR2 SQIVND come from the germline V gene (reference sequence). The CDR3 consists of 13 residues.

This clone was observed once. The V call is TRBV5-5, the J call TRBJ2-4; possible D gene TRBD1, 6 bases. The CDR3 runs 13 residues. Trimming removed 4 bases from V and 6 bases from J, with 11 bases in between. Germline V gives CDR1 SGHKS, CDR2 YYEKEE (reference sequence). The CDR3 loop reads CASSPPDRNIQYF. The CDR3 nucleotides are TGTGCCAGCAGCCCACCGGACAGAAACATTCAGTACTTC.

The V and J genes are TRBV19 and TRBJ2-5, with a weak D call TRBD2 (6 bases). Germline V gives CDR1 LNHDA, CDR2 SQIVND (reference sequence). V was cut by 5 bases and J by 4 bases, with 14 bases left in between. CDR3 length: 14 residues. The CDR3 here is CASSPGQGGETQYF. The CDR3 nucleotides read TGTGCCAGTAGTCCAGGGCAGGGAGGAGAGACCCAGTACTTC.

The V gene is TRBV1, the J gene TRBJ2-5; no DNA check was done on the table's D call, TRBD1. TRBV1 is designated a pseudogene. The CDR3 is made up of 17 amino acids. This chain's CDR3 is CTSSQRDSQGPRATQYF. CDR3 sequence (DNA): TGCACCAGCAGCCAAAGGGACAGCCAAGGACCTAGGGCGACCCAGTACTTC.

V gene TRBV30 combines with J gene TRBJ1-4, with D hard to call. V lost 3 bases and J lost 8, with 13 bases in between. The CDR3 has 13 amino acids. Germline lookup yields CDR1 GTSNPN and CDR2 SVGIG (reference sequence). CDR3 amino acids: CAWRRFREEKLFF. The CDR3 region has the DNA TGTGCCTGGAGGAGATTCCGGGAGGAAAAACTGTTTTTT. The full variable domain, its missing parts supplied by reference TRBV30 and TRBJ1-4, is SQTIHQWPATLVQPVGSPLSLECTVEGTSNPNLYWYRQAAGRGLQLLFYSVGIGQISSEVPQNLSASRPQDRQFILSSKKLLLSDSGFYLCAWRRFREEKLFFGSGTQLSVL.

This clone was counted a few times. V gene TRBV6-5 combines with J gene TRBJ1-1; no clear D gene. Germline CDR1 reads MNHEY; CDR2 reads SVGAGI. Trimming stripped 4 bases from V and 0 bases from J, with 6 bases between. This CDR3 comprises 13 residues. The CDR3 spells CASSSYLNTEAFF. The CDR3 coding sequence is TGTGCCAGCAGTTCCTACCTGAACACTGAAGCTTTCTTT.

The chain has TRBV10-3 and TRBJ2-4; 12 bases are a match to TRBD1. Trimming took 8 bases from V and 8 from J; bases not matched to a gene: 13. CDR1 is ENHRY, CDR2 SYGVKD, per germline. The CDR3 runs 16 residues. CDR3 in DNA: TGTGCCATCCGACCGGGACAGGGGGCCGGTCCCCACATTCAGTACTTC. Translating it yields CAIRPGQGAGPHIQYF.

V usage is TRBV30 and J usage is TRBJ1-5; the D is unclear. Germline CDR1 reads GTSNPN; CDR2 reads SVGIG (reference sequence). The CDR3 is made up of 13 amino acids. The V end lost 3 bases, the J end lost 7 bases, and 13 bases lay between the germline ends. The CDR3, as DNA: TGTGCCTGGAGCCCCCCTGCGGGGCAGCCCCAGCATTTT. Translation gives CAWSPPAGQPQHF.

This clone showed up just a few times. The chain combines TRBV19 with TRBJ2-7; D may be TRBD2 (6 bases). V lost 4 bases and J 5 bases, leaving 18 bases between the germline ends. Germline assignment: CDR1 LNHDA and CDR2 SQIVND (reference sequence). The CDR3 loop spans 15 amino acids. Here the CDR3 reads CASSTGTARVHEQYF. CDR3 coding DNA: TGTGCCAGTAGTACCGGGACTGCCAGGGTCCACGAGCAGTACTTC.

The chain has TRBV28 and TRBJ2-5; 8 bases align to TRBD2. V trimming: 2 bases; J trimming: 4 bases; junction bases outside the gene matches: 6. This CDR3 comprises 15 residues. The germline V gene encodes CDR1 MDHEN and CDR2 SYDVKM. In DNA form, the CDR3 reads TGTGCCAGCAGTTTACCAGCGGGAGTTGGAGAGACCCAGTACTTC. This translates into CASSLPAGVGETQYF.